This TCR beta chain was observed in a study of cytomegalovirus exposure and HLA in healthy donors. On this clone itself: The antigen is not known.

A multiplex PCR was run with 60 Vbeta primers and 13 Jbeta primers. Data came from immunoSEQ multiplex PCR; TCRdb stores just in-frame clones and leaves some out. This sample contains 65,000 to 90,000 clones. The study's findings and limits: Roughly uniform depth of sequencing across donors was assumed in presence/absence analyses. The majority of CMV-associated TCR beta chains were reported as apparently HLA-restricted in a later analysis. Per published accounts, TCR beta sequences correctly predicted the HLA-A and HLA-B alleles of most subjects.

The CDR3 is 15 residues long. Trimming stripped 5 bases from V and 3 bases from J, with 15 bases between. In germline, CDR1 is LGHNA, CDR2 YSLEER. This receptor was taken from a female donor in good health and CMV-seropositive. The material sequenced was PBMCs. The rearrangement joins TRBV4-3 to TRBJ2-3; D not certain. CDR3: CASSSHHRPTDTQYF. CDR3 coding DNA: TGCGCCAGCAGCTCACACCACCGCCCAACAGATACGCAGTATTTT.